This T cell receptor beta chain stems from a study of PD-L1 blockade in urothelial cancer. Looking at the study overall: Prior chemotherapy ranged from 0 to 3 regimens per patient. Samples of blood were analyzed 3 weeks (second dose) and 6 weeks after treatment start. Findings and caveats of the study: Below-median blood TCR clonality before treatment forecast better survival.

Each patient contributed between 1 and 8 total time points of blood mononuclear cells, pretreatment and during treatment. Sequencing was performed with immunoSEQ multiplex PCR; in TCRdb, only in-frame clones are kept and a portion is missing. The data show 27,000 or so clones, about 87% seen once. For this clone: The antigen remains undetermined.

This TCR was recovered from a man aged 50-59 years with urothelial cancer. Here the sequenced sample was PBMCs, taken around atezolizumab (anti-PD-L1) treatment.

The CDR3 region is CASSSDSFPNSQHF. The DNA for the CDR3 is TGTGCCAGCAGTTCGGACAGTTTCCCCAATTCCCAGCATTTT. The rearrangement joins TRBV6-5 to TRBJ1-5; D perhaps matches TRBD1 (6 bases). Germline CDR1 is MNHEY and CDR2 is SVGAGI. With 4 bases removed from V and 11 bases from J, the gap between germline ends came to 18 bases. This CDR3 region has 14 residues.